The text below deals with one TCR beta chain. The record originates from a study of T cells in Graves' hyperthyroidism and ophthalmopathy. Each diagnosis was grounded in clinical symptoms, serum thyroxine and TRAb, thyroid ultrasound, and orbital computed tomography. V was cut by 1 base and J by 0 bases, with 6 bases left in between. The V gene's germline CDR1 is DFQATT and CDR2 SNEGSKA (reference sequence). The CDR3 extends over 13 amino acids. Authors of the study amplified TCR beta CDR3 regions from RNA transcripts. The TCR CDR3 was amplified in a first-round RT-PCR using the HTBI primer set. TCRdb fed the multiplex PCR reads into MiXCR, producing one record per CDR3 protein. In the table there are approximately 400,000 distinct CDR3 sequences, 13% of which are singletons.

Sequencing was done on a sample of blood. This TCR was recovered from a man aged 25-45 years with Graves' hyperthyroidism that later progressed to Graves' ophthalmopathy. This sequence joins TRBV20-1 and TRBJ1-2; perhaps TRBD1 as D (6 bases). The chain's CDR3 is CSARGTANYGYTF. CDR3 DNA sequence: TGCAGTGCTAGAGGGACAGCTAACTATGGCTACACCTTC.